The T cell receptor (beta chain) described here comes from a study of blood T cell repertoires in COVID-19. CDR3 length: 15 residues. Trimming at V came to 3 bases and at J to 5 bases, leaving 8 bases not matched to a gene. Germline CDR1 reads SGHTA; CDR2 reads FQGNSA. Repertoires were generated with immunoSEQ multiplex PCR, while TCRdb's copy carries only in-frame clones and drops some. Of 250,000 to 300,000 clones listed, roughly 90% were seen once; the top ten hold about 12%. Enrolment of Seattle patients took place during active infection, and they were followed longitudinally. The sequence was obtained from a woman aged 25-40 years with COVID-19, enrolled during active disease. Input material: peripheral blood. The rearrangement links TRBV7-2 to TRBJ2-5, with 8 bases matching TRBD2. The CDR3 DNA follows: TGTGCCAGCAGCTTTCGTGCGGGGGGTATGGAGACCCAGTACTTC. The encoded protein is CASSFRAGGMETQYF.